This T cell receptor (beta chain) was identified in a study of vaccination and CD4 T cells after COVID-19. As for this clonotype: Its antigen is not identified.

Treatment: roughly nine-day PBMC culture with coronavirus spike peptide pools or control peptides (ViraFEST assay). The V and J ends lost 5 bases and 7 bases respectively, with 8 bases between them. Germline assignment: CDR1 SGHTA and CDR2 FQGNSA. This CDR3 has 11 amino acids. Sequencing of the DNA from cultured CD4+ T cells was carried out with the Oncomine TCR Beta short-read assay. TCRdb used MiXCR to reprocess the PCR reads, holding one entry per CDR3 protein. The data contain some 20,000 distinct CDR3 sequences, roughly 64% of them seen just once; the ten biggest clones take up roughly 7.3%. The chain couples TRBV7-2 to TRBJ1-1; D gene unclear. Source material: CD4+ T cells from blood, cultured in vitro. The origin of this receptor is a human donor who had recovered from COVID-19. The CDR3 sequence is CASSRLYEAFF. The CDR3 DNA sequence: TGTGCCAGCAGCCGCCTCTATGAAGCTTTCTTT.